These T cell receptor beta chains were read from a single sample in a study of cytomegalovirus exposure and HLA in healthy donors. Assay used: immunoSEQ multiplex PCR; TCRdb lists only in-frame clones, some missing. This sample has 180,000 or so clones; around four fifths occur once, and the top ten carry about 1.5%. Sequenced material: PBMCs. The receptors come from a man aged 18 to 29 in good health and CMV-seronegative. Each CDR3 is given with its conserved first and last residue. D genes are given only for firm matches. Only some rows state a clone size, as once, few, many or a class for expanded clones.

clone_size	v_call	j_call	d_call	cdr3_aa	cdr3_nt
.	TRBV7-2	TRBJ2-7	TRBD2	CASSSLAGLVYEQYF	TGTGCCAGCAGCTCCCTAGCGGGGCTCGTCTACGAGCAGTACTTC
.	TRBV6-5	TRBJ2-1	TRBD2	CASSSRTSGRTDEQFF	TGTGCCAGCAGTTCACGGACTAGCGGGAGAACAGATGAGCAGTTCTTC
.	TRBV11-2	TRBJ2-7	.	CASSFVTGPYEQYF	TGTGCCAGCAGCTTCGTGACAGGACCCTACGAGCAGTACTTC
.	TRBV21-1	TRBJ1-1	.	CASSKGAGGCHTEAFF	TGTGCCAGCAGCAAAGGGGCGGGGGGGTGTCACACTGAAGCTTTCTTT
.	TRBV5-5	TRBJ2-5	.	CASRHLGQTQETQYF	TGTGCCAGCAGACATCTCGGACAGACCCAAGAGACCCAGTACTTC
.	TRBV30	TRBJ2-7	TRBD2	CAWSAASGGGKYF	TGTGCCTGGAGTGCCGCTAGCGGGGGGGGGAAGTACTTC
.	TRBV9	TRBJ2-7	.	CASSVGGDPLGEQYF	TGTGCCAGCAGCGTAGGGGGGGATCCGCTGGGGGAGCAGTACTTC
.	TRBV5-1	TRBJ2-3	.	CASSLATSRGTDTQYF	TGCGCCAGCAGCTTGGCCACTAGCAGAGGAACAGATACGCAGTATTTT
.	TRBV5-4	TRBJ2-7	TRBD2	CASSDASGPGYEQYF	TGTGCCAGCAGCGACGCTAGCGGCCCGGGTTACGAGCAGTACTTC
.	TRBV4-3	TRBJ2-7	TRBD1	CASSQTLTGAYEQYF	TGCGCCAGCAGCCAGACTCTGACAGGGGCCTACGAGCAGTACTTC
.	TRBV2	TRBJ2-3	.	CASKGSNPSADTQYF	TGTGCCAGCAAAGGGTCGAACCCTAGCGCAGATACGCAGTATTTT
.	TRBV5-1	TRBJ2-2	TRBD2	CASSGTTNTGELFF	TGCGCCAGCAGCGGGACTACGAACACCGGGGAGCTGTTTTTT
few	TRBV30	TRBJ2-1	TRBD2	CAWSVGLADPTDEQFF	TGTGCCTGGAGTGTGGGTCTAGCGGACCCAACCGATGAGCAGTTCTTC
.	TRBV18	TRBJ2-1	TRBD2	CASSPPPGGNEQFF	TGTGCCAGCTCACCACCGCCCGGGGGGAATGAGCAGTTCTTC
.	TRBV4-3	TRBJ2-1	TRBD2	CASSQVALAGDNEQFF	TGCGCCAGCAGCCAAGTCGCACTAGCGGGAGACAATGAGCAGTTCTTC
.	TRBV6-6	TRBJ1-5	TRBD1	CASRPGQRDQPQHF	TGTGCCAGCAGACCGGGACAGCGAGATCAGCCCCAGCATTTT
.	TRBV7-9	TRBJ2-2	.	CASSFTGTNTGELFF	TGTGCCAGCAGCTTCACAGGGACGAACACCGGGGAGCTGTTTTTT
.	TRBV7-9	TRBJ2-5	TRBD1	CASSLGPGTGGMTQYF	TGTGCCAGCAGCTTAGGGCCTGGGACAGGGGGCATGACCCAGTACTTC
few	TRBV13	TRBJ2-7	.	CASGQLAHEQYF	TGTGCCAGCGGGCAACTAGCCCACGAGCAGTACTTC
.	TRBV7-2	TRBJ2-2	.	CASSLVQPPTGELFF	TGTGCCAGCAGCTTAGTACAGCCGCCCACCGGGGAGCTGTTTTTT
.	TRBV29-1	TRBJ2-7	TRBD1	CSVEDQGAAEQYF	TGCAGCGTTGAAGATCAGGGGGCTGCCGAGCAGTACTTC
.	TRBV19	TRBJ1-1	.	CASSSRHRDTEAFF	TGTGCCAGTAGTTCACGCCACAGGGACACTGAAGCTTTCTTT
.	TRBV6-6	TRBJ2-3	.	CASSYSGRNTDTQYF	TGTGCCAGCAGTTACAGCGGGCGGAACACAGATACGCAGTATTTT
.	TRBV18	TRBJ2-5	TRBD2	CASSFTSGQETQYF	TGTGCCAGCTCATTCACTAGCGGCCAAGAGACCCAGTACTTC
.	TRBV7-6	TRBJ1-1	.	CASSPIQGFDTEAFF	TGTGCCAGCAGCCCCATACAGGGTTTTGACACTGAAGCTTTCTTT
once	TRBV11-2	TRBJ1-2	.	CASSLSVGNRGYTF	TGTGCCAGCAGCTTGTCAGTCGGGAACCGGGGCTACACCTTC
once	TRBV5-4	TRBJ2-2	.	CASSLPSGLNTGELFF	TGTGCCAGCAGCTTGCCCAGCGGGCTGAACACCGGGGAGCTGTTTTTT
.	TRBV30	TRBJ2-5	TRBD1	CAWAGGTGQEKTQYF	TGTGCCTGGGCCGGAGGGACAGGGCAGGAGAAGACCCAGTACTTC
.	TRBV5-1	TRBJ2-1	.	CASSVERWSSYNEQFF	TGCGCCAGCAGCGTAGAGCGGTGGAGCTCCTACAATGAGCAGTTCTTC
.	TRBV19	TRBJ2-7	TRBD1	CASSILGQGAYEQYF	TGTGCCAGTAGTATACTCGGCCAGGGGGCCTACGAGCAGTACTTC
.	TRBV6-1	TRBJ2-1	.	CASRVGGPVDEQFF	TGTGCCAGCAGAGTAGGGGGACCGGTGGATGAGCAGTTCTTC
.	TRBV7-2	TRBJ2-5	TRBD2	CASSSPKTSGGVETQYF	TGTGCCAGCAGCTCCCCTAAGACTAGCGGGGGGGTGGAGACCCAGTACTTC
.	TRBV21-1	TRBJ2-7	.	CASGRCYEQYF	TGTGCCAGCGGGAGGTGCTACGAGCAGTACTTC
.	TRBV6-5	TRBJ1-4	.	CASSYEAGGNEKLFF	TGTGCCAGCAGTTACGAAGCGGGCGGTAATGAAAAACTGTTTTTT
few	TRBV7-2	TRBJ2-7	.	CASSLALGKYEQYF	TGTGCCAGCAGCTTAGCGCTCGGGAAATACGAGCAGTACTTC
.	TRBV11-2	TRBJ2-5	TRBD2	CASSLGSSSGGSTQHF	TGTGCCAGCAGCTTAGGTTCCTCTAGCGGAGGGAGTACCCAGCACTTC
.	TRBV7-6	TRBJ2-7	TRBD2	CASSPIGLAVDEQYF	TGTGCCAGCAGCCCTATCGGGCTAGCGGTAGACGAGCAGTACTTC
.	TRBV20-1	TRBJ1-5	.	CSARGQDKWHF	TGCAGTGCTAGAGGGCAGGACAAGTGGCATTTT
.	TRBV7-9	TRBJ1-5	.	CASSLQGTGNQPQHF	TGTGCCAGCAGCTTGCAGGGGACGGGCAATCAGCCCCAGCATTTT
.	TRBV2	TRBJ2-2	TRBD1	CASSGQGARTGELFF	TGTGCCAGCAGTGGTCAGGGGGCCCGTACCGGGGAGCTGTTTTTT
few	TRBV6-5	TRBJ2-1	.	CASSYLADNEQFF	TGTGCCAGCAGTTACTTGGCGGACAATGAGCAGTTCTTC
.	TRBV11-2	TRBJ2-4	TRBD1	CASSASTGKNIQYF	TGTGCCAGCAGCGCGTCGACAGGGAAAAACATTCAGTACTTC
.	TRBV29-1	TRBJ1-3	.	CSVAPAGSSGNTIYF	TGCAGCGTAGCGCCCGCGGGTTCCTCTGGAAACACCATATATTTT
.	TRBV27	TRBJ1-1	.	CASSLTTGLNTEAFF	TGTGCCAGCAGTTTAACGACAGGACTGAACACTGAAGCTTTCTTT
.	TRBV11-3	TRBJ2-1	TRBD2	CASSPNLGTSGYNEQFF	TGTGCCAGCAGCCCGAACCTCGGGACTAGCGGTTACAATGAGCAGTTCTTC
.	TRBV4-3	TRBJ1-5	.	CASSQDRAGTGNQPQHF	TGCGCCAGCAGCCAAGATAGGGCAGGGACTGGCAATCAGCCCCAGCATTTT
.	TRBV4-2	TRBJ1-5	.	CASSQVMGGVRPQHF	TGTGCCAGCAGCCAAGTAATGGGCGGGGTCCGGCCCCAGCATTTT
.	TRBV5-6	TRBJ1-3	TRBD1	CASSHGTGAYSGNTIYF	TGTGCCAGCAGCCACGGTACAGGGGCCTACTCTGGAAACACCATATATTTT
once	TRBV6-1	TRBJ1-2	TRBD1	CASSPGQPNYGYTF	TGTGCCAGCAGTCCGGGACAGCCTAACTATGGCTACACCTTC
.	TRBV6-5	TRBJ2-7	.	CASSTRRLGEQYF	TGTGCCAGCAGCACCAGGAGGTTGGGAGAGCAGTACTTC